The 32 T cell receptor beta chains presented below share a single source sample, sequenced in a study of T cells expressing NK-cell markers. Reprocessing the 5' RACE reads, TCRdb reports a single entry for every CDR3 protein and omits DNA. Here the sample table reports approximately 460,000 distinct CDR3 sequences. The source material was blood T cells: a sorted CD56 or NKG2C T cell subset, CD4+ or CD8+ T cells, or bulk PBMC T cells (not recorded which). Receptors originate from a woman aged 18 to 75 in good health.

The rearrangement links TRBV10-1 to TRBJ1-6; checking the TCRdb D call of TRBD1 is not possible without DNA. This CDR3 spans 13 amino acids. CDR1 WNHNN and CDR2 SYGVQD come from the germline V gene (reference sequence). CDR3 residues: CASSEYRGSPLHF.

This chain links TRBV7-9 with TRBJ1-2; the TCRdb D gene call, TRBD1, has no DNA to confirm it. The CDR3 is 16 amino acids. Germline CDR1 and CDR2: SEHNR and FQNEAQ (reference sequence). The CDR3 sequence is CASSLTRTPANYGYTF.

The CDR3 reads CASSLGSAPGNTIYF. The chain has TRBV11-2 and TRBJ1-3. Germline lookup yields CDR1 SGHAT and CDR2 FQNNGV. The CDR3 is 15 amino acids.

V is TRBV23-1 and J is TRBJ1-5; TCRdb picks TRBD1, but there is no DNA to check that call. TRBV23-1 is an open reading frame, and its role is uncertain. The CDR3 is 17 amino acids. CDR3 amino acids: CASSQFRQGRGNQPQHF.

The chain couples TRBV12-3 or TRBV12-4 to TRBJ2-3; the TRBD1 assignment by TCRdb is unverifiable without DNA. This CDR3 has 15 amino acids. The CDR3 sequence: CASSPTPLSTDTQYF.

The chain joins TRBV5-6 to TRBJ2-1; TCRdb picks TRBD1, but there is no DNA to check that call. Germline values: CDR1 SGHDT, CDR2 YYEEEE. This CDR3 contains 17 residues. The CDR3 is CASSLEPWTDPYNEQFF. Full variable domain (rest looked up from reference TRBV5-6 and TRBJ2-1): DAGVTQSPTHLIKTRGQQVTLRCSPKSGHDTVSWYQQALGQGPQFIFQYYEEEERQRGNFPDRFSGHQFPNYSSELNVNALLLGDSALYLCASSLEPWTDPYNEQFFGPGTRLTVL.

The V and J genes are TRBV19 and TRBJ1-5. Germline CDR1 and CDR2: LNHDA and SQIVND (reference sequence). The CDR3 length is 15 residues. CDR3 amino acids: CASSPLGSGNQPQHF.

This rearrangement joins TRBV28 to TRBJ2-1; TCRdb picks TRBD2, but there is no DNA to check that call. CDR3 length: 20 residues. The V gene's germline CDR1 is MDHEN and CDR2 SYDVKM. CDR3 sequence reads: CASSLTAVGTSGRVGNEQFF. The entire variable domain, with the rest obtained from reference TRBV28 and TRBJ2-1, is as follows: DVKVTQSSRYLVKRTGEKVFLECVQDMDHENMFWYRQDPGLGLRLIYFSYDVKMKEKGDIPEGYSVSREKKERFSLILESASTNQTSMYLCASSLTAVGTSGRVGNEQFFGPGTRLTVL.

The chain joins TRBV10-3 to TRBJ2-7; TCRdb calls TRBD1, which cannot be checked without DNA. There are 14 residues in the CDR3. Germline assignment: CDR1 ENHRY and CDR2 SYGVKD. Here the CDR3 reads CAISESAGGYEQYF.

This rearrangement joins TRBV6-2 or TRBV6-3 to TRBJ1-2. In germline, CDR1 is MNHEY, CDR2 SVGEGT. This CDR3 contains 13 residues. The chain's CDR3 is CASSIQGNNGYTF.

This chain links TRBV12-3 or TRBV12-4 with TRBJ2-1. This CDR3 region has 11 residues. The CDR3 reads CASGRVDEQFF.

The chain uses TRBV4-3 and TRBJ1-6; TCRdb's D call of TRBD1 is untestable without DNA. Germline V gives CDR1 LGHNA, CDR2 YSLEER. This CDR3 region has 15 residues. The CDR3: CASSLTGQGPAPLHF.

The rearrangement uses TRBV5-5 and TRBJ1-5. Germline values: CDR1 SGHKS, CDR2 YYEKEE (reference sequence). This CDR3 region has 14 residues. CDR3 in amino acids: CASSLTTINQPQHF.

This sequence joins TRBV11-3 and TRBJ2-3; the TCRdb call, TRBD1, lacks DNA for checking. CDR1 is SGHNT, CDR2 YENEEA, per germline. This CDR3 comprises 15 residues. CDR3 amino acids: CASSAGQVGADTQYF.

V and J are TRBV12-3 or TRBV12-4 and TRBJ2-7; as DNA is missing, the TRBD2 call by TCRdb cannot be tested. This CDR3 has 14 amino acids. The CDR3 region is CASSLAGGGYEQYF.

The rearrangement joins TRBV6-2 or TRBV6-3 to TRBJ1-5. Germline V CDR1 and CDR2: MNHEY, SVGEGT. The CDR3 consists of 15 residues. The CDR3 here is CASSPGGPRSQPQHF.

This chain uses TRBV29-1 with TRBJ2-7; as DNA is missing, the TRBD2 call by TCRdb cannot be tested. The CDR3 covers 14 residues. Germline V gene lookup returns CDR1 SQVTM and CDR2 ANQGSEA. The CDR3 region is CSVEFAGGSYEQYF.

The chain employs TRBV29-1 and TRBJ1-2; TCRdb's D gene call, TRBD1, goes unchecked for lack of DNA. Germline CDR1 and CDR2: SQVTM and ANQGSEA. This CDR3 contains 15 residues. CDR3 amino acids: CSVVTRSPSNYGYTF.

The chain recombines TRBV7-2 with TRBJ1-1. Germline V gives CDR1 SGHTA, CDR2 FQGNSA. There are 11 residues in the CDR3. The CDR3 reads CASSGGVEAFF.

CDR3 residues: CASSLGIRSYNEQFF. The chain recombines TRBV7-8 with TRBJ2-1. Germline values: CDR1 SGHVS, CDR2 FQNEAQ. CDR3 length: 15 residues.

The rearrangement joins TRBV6-6 to TRBJ2-2. There are 13 residues in the CDR3. Germline lookup yields CDR1 MNHNY and CDR2 SVGAGI (reference sequence). The CDR3 loop is CASSYQDGLELFF.

CDR3 in amino acids: CASSLMIQETQYF. This chain joins TRBV12-3 or TRBV12-4 and TRBJ2-5. This CDR3 contains 13 residues.

J is TRBJ2-7 and V is TRBV10-3; TCRdb proposes TRBD1, but this gene call is untestable without DNA. CDR1 and CDR2 (germline): ENHRY, SYGVKD. The CDR3 loop spans 13 amino acids. CDR3 protein: CATGGGLSYEQYF.

The J gene is TRBJ2-7, the V gene TRBV7-9. This CDR3 region has 11 residues. Germline-derived CDR1 and CDR2 are SEHNR and FQNEAQ (reference sequence). The CDR3 loop reads CASSNEYEQYF. Together with reference TRBV7-9 and TRBJ2-7, the CDR3 gives the full variable domain: DTGVSQNPRHKITKRGQNVTFRCDPISEHNRLYWYRQTLGQGPEFLTYFQNEAQLEKSRLLSDRFSAERPKGSFSTLEIQRTEQGDSAMYLCASSNEYEQYFGPGTRLTVT.

The CDR3 region is CASRQDREHQPQHF. The genes are TRBV6-1 and TRBJ1-5; there is no DNA to check the TCRdb D call of TRBD1. This CDR3 comprises 14 residues. The germline V gene has CDR1 MNHNS and CDR2 SASEGT.

The chain recombines TRBV5-1 with TRBJ2-7. The CDR3 has 15 residues. The V gene's germline CDR1 is SGHRS and CDR2 YFSETQ. CDR3 residues: CASSWPSDGLYEQYF.

The chain joins TRBV5-1 to TRBJ2-3; TCRdb designates TRBD1, a call that cannot be tested without DNA. The germline CDR1 and CDR2 sequences are SGHRS and YFSETQ. CDR3 length: 17 amino acids. The CDR3 spells CASSLEHTGGSTDTQYF.

The rearrangement uses TRBV20-1 and TRBJ2-3. This CDR3 has 14 residues. CDR1 is DFQATT, CDR2 SNEGSKA, per germline (reference sequence). The CDR3 sequence: CSARGVNVADTQYF.

V usage is TRBV7-2 and J usage is TRBJ2-4; no DNA is available, so the TRBD1 call from TCRdb remains unchecked. The germline V gene has CDR1 SGHTA and CDR2 FQGNSA. The CDR3 runs 15 residues. The CDR3 reads CASSFEGLDKNIQYF.

The chain employs TRBV29-1 and TRBJ1-2. This CDR3 comprises 13 residues. Germline loops: CDR1 SQVTM, CDR2 ANQGSEA. CDR3 region: CSVRRALNYGYTF.

The chain carries TRBV20-1 and TRBJ1-1; TCRdb reports TRBD1, a call that lacks DNA to check it against. Germline V gene data show CDR1 as DFQATT and CDR2 as SNEGSKA (reference sequence). The CDR3 has 12 residues. This CDR3 is CSASGEGVEAFF.

The chain recombines TRBV4-3 with TRBJ1-2; TCRdb designates TRBD1, a call that cannot be tested without DNA. The germline V gene encodes CDR1 LGHNA and CDR2 YSLEER. The CDR3 has 15 residues. This CDR3 reads CASSLRTGVPEGYTF.